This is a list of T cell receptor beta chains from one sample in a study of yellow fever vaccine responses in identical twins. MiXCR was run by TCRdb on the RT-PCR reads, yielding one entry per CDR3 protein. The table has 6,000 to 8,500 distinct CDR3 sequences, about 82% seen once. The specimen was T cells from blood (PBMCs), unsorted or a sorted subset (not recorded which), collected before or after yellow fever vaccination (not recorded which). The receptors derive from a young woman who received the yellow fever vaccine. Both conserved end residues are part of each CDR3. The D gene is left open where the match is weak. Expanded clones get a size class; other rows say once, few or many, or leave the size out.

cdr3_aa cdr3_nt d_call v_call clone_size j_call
CASSQDKTGDLYGYTF TGTGCCAGCAGCCAAGATAAGACAGGGGACCTCTATGGCTACACCTTC TRBD1 TRBV3-1 NA TRBJ1-2
CASGFLIETQYF TGTGCCAGCGGCTTCTTAATTGAGACCCAGTACTTC NA TRBV2 NA TRBJ2-5
CASSATSGGPDEQFF TGTGCCAGCAGCGCGACTAGCGGGGGGCCCGATGAGCAGTTCTTC TRBD2 TRBV13 NA TRBJ2-1
CASSHQGRNYGYTF TGTGCCAGTAGTCATCAGGGCCGGAACTATGGCTACACCTTC NA TRBV19 NA TRBJ1-2
CSAGGRDSAGGGYGYTF TGCAGCGCTGGCGGACGGGACAGCGCGGGCGGTGGCTATGGCTACACCTTC TRBD1 TRBV29-1 NA TRBJ1-2
CASSQGAAGDQPQHF TGCGCCAGCAGCCAAGGGGCGGCAGGGGATCAGCCCCAGCATTTT NA TRBV4-1 NA TRBJ1-5
CSARDVYREYQPQHF TGCAGTGCTAGAGATGTGTATAGGGAGTATCAGCCCCAGCATTTT NA TRBV20-1 few TRBJ1-5
CSARDPQGAAHEQYF TGCAGTGCTAGAGATCCACAGGGGGCAGCCCACGAGCAGTACTTC TRBD1 TRBV20-1 NA TRBJ2-7
CASSLGTGSQQFF TGTGCCAGCAGCTTAGGGACGGGGTCACAGCAGTTCTTC NA TRBV7-6 few TRBJ2-1
CSAVAGRGQGEQFF TGCAGTGCTGTAGCGGGGAGGGGCCAGGGTGAGCAGTTCTTC TRBD2 TRBV20-1 NA TRBJ2-1
CASSLSASSYEQYF TGTGCCAGCAGCTTGAGCGCGAGCTCCTACGAGCAGTACTTC NA TRBV7-2 NA TRBJ2-7
CSASPDSYYEQYF TGCAGTGCTAGCCCTGACAGCTACTACGAGCAGTACTTC NA TRBV20-1 NA TRBJ2-7
CASSLQRGVQETQYF TGTGCCAGCAGCTTACAGCGGGGGGTACAAGAGACCCAGTACTTC TRBD2 TRBV13 once TRBJ2-5
CSARGLAALNEQFF TGCAGTGCTAGAGGACTAGCGGCTTTGAATGAGCAGTTCTTC TRBD2 TRBV20-1 NA TRBJ2-1
CASSFDSAGGRDTQYF TGTGCCAGCAGCTTTGACTCAGCGGGGGGTAGAGATACGCAGTATTTT TRBD2 TRBV11-3 NA TRBJ2-3
CASSQSPGELFF TGCGCCAGCAGTCAATCCCCCGGGGAGCTGTTTTTT NA TRBV23-1 NA TRBJ2-2
CASSPAPPDTQYF TGTGCCAGCAGCCCAGCCCCCCCAGATACGCAGTATTTT NA TRBV5-4 NA TRBJ2-3
CASSVTGDEQYF TGCGCCAGCAGTGTGACAGGGGACGAGCAGTACTTC TRBD1 TRBV10-1 NA TRBJ2-7
CASSQNTEAFF TGTGCCAGCAGTCAGAACACTGAAGCTTTCTTT NA TRBV11-1 NA TRBJ1-1
CASSEEVEETQYF TGTGCCAGCAGTGAAGAAGTGGAGGAGACCCAGTACTTC NA TRBV2 NA TRBJ2-5
CSGGTGVVNQETQYF TGCAGCGGTGGGACAGGGGTCGTCAATCAAGAGACCCAGTACTTC TRBD1 TRBV29-1 NA TRBJ2-5
CSARSSGYTEAFF TGCAGTGCTAGATCGTCAGGATACACTGAAGCTTTCTTT NA TRBV20-1 NA TRBJ1-1
CASSEHSNYGYTF TGCGCCAGCAGTGAGCACTCTAACTATGGCTACACCTTC NA TRBV10-1 few TRBJ1-2
CASSLAVDTQYF TGTGCCAGCAGCTTAGCGGTGGATACGCAGTATTTT NA TRBV7-6 NA TRBJ2-3
CSVEDRGRRLTSGANVLTF TGCAGCGTTGAAGATCGGGGGAGGCGACTTACCTCTGGGGCCAACGTCCTGACTTTC NA TRBV29-1 NA TRBJ2-6
CSVSEGYTF TGCAGCGTTTCGGAAGGCTACACCTTC NA TRBV29-1 NA TRBJ1-2
CSVGNRDLYGYTF TGCAGCGTTGGTAACAGGGACCTCTATGGCTACACCTTC NA TRBV29-1 NA TRBJ1-2
CASSLGGWNEQFF TGTGCCAGCAGCTTAGGGGGTTGGAATGAGCAGTTCTTC NA TRBV11-1 NA TRBJ2-1
CSASDRGIGQPQHF TGCAGTGCTAGTGATAGGGGGATTGGGCAGCCCCAGCATTTT NA TRBV20-1 once TRBJ1-5
CSARVAGVPSYEQYF TGCAGTGCTAGGGTAGCGGGTGTTCCCTCCTACGAGCAGTACTTC TRBD2 TRBV20-1 NA TRBJ2-7
CASRGTSGYNEQFF TGTGCCAGCCGCGGGACTAGCGGATACAATGAGCAGTTCTTC TRBD2 TRBV13 NA TRBJ2-1
CASSLGSGESYNEQFF TGTGCCAGCAGCTTAGGTAGCGGGGAATCCTACAATGAGCAGTTCTTC TRBD2 TRBV11-3 NA TRBJ2-1
CASSLGSTTPGTEAFF TGCGCCAGCAGCTTGGGCTCCACGACACCGGGCACTGAAGCTTTCTTT NA TRBV5-1 NA TRBJ1-1
CASSPTGTPSGNTIYF TGTGCCAGCAGCCCAACCGGGACACCCTCTGGAAACACCATATATTTT NA TRBV9 few TRBJ1-3
CAISGSGPTGELFF TGTGCCATCAGTGGCTCAGGGCCCACCGGGGAGCTGTTTTTT NA TRBV10-3 NA TRBJ2-2
CASSEAWTSGRDTQYF TGTGCCAGCAGTGAAGCGTGGACTAGCGGGAGGGATACGCAGTATTTT TRBD2 TRBV2 NA TRBJ2-3
CASSTGGAETQYF TGTGCCAGCAGCACAGGGGGCGCCGAGACCCAGTACTTC TRBD1 TRBV13 NA TRBJ2-5
CASSPLYRTQETQYF TGTGCCAGCTCACCACTTTATCGGACACAAGAGACCCAGTACTTC NA TRBV18 NA TRBJ2-5
CASTPGPSYEQYF TGTGCCAGCACACCGGGCCCCTCCTACGAGCAGTACTTC NA TRBV6-1 NA TRBJ2-7
CASSWGLAGGTDTQYF TGTGCCAGCAGCTGGGGACTAGCGGGGGGCACAGATACGCAGTATTTT TRBD2 TRBV11-3 NA TRBJ2-3
CASSLRTGKDEKLFF TGTGCCAGCAGCTTGAGGACAGGGAAGGATGAAAAACTGTTTTTT TRBD1 TRBV5-4 few TRBJ1-4
CSAIRTRNTGELFF TGCAGTGCTATACGGACTAGGAACACCGGGGAGCTGTTTTTT TRBD2 TRBV20-1 NA TRBJ2-2
CASTRSAGGETQYF TGTGCCAGCACCCGATCTGCCGGTGGAGAGACCCAGTACTTC NA TRBV11-1 NA TRBJ2-5
CASSFRGAGYEQYF TGTGCCAGCAGCTTTCGCGGGGCCGGGTACGAGCAGTACTTC NA TRBV11-2 NA TRBJ2-7
CSAKRGVNYEQYF TGCAGTGCTAAACGGGGCGTAAACTACGAGCAGTACTTC NA TRBV20-1 NA TRBJ2-7
CASSEAGAGELFF TGTGCCAGCAGTGAAGCAGGAGCCGGGGAGCTGTTTTTT NA TRBV2 NA TRBJ2-2
CASSPMGPQETQYF TGCGCCAGCAGCCCCATGGGACCCCAAGAGACCCAGTACTTC NA TRBV4-1 NA TRBJ2-5